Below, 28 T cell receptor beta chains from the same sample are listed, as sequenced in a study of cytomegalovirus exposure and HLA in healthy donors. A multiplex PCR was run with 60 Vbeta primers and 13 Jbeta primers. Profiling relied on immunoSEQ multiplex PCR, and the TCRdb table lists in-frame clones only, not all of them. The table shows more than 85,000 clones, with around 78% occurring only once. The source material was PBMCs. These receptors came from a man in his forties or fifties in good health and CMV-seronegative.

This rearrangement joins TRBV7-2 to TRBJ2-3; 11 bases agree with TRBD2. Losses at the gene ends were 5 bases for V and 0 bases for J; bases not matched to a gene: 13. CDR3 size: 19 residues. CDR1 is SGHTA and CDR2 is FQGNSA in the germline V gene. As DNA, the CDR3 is TGTGCCAGCAGCCCACGTCCTAGCGGGGGGCCAGCTAGCACAGATACGCAGTATTTT. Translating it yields CASSPRPSGGPASTDTQYF. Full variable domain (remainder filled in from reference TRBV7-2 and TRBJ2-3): GAGVSQSPSNKVTEKGKDVELRCDPISGHTALYWYRQSLGQGLEFLIYFQGNSAPDKSGLPSDRFSAERTGGSVSTLTIQRTQQEDSAVYLCASSPRPSGGPASTDTQYFGPGTRLTVL.

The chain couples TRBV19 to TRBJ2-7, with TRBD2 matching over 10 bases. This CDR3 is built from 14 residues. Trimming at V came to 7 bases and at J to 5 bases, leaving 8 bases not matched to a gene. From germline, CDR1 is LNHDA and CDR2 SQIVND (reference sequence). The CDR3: CASMLAGESNEQYF. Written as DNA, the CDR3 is TGTGCCAGTATGCTAGCGGGGGAGTCGAACGAGCAGTACTTC.

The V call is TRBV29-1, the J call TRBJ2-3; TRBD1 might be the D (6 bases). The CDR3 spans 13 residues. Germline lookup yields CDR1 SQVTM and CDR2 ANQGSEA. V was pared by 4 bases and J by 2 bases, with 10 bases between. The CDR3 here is CSVARGDTDTQYF. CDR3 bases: TGCAGCGTTGCCAGGGGCGACACAGATACGCAGTATTTT.

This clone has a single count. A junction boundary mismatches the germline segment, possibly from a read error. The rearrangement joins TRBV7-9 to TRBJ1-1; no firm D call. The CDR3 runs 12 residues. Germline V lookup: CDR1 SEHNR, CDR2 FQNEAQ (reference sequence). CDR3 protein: CSSSLRNTEAFF. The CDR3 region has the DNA TGTTCCAGCAGCTTACGGAACACTGAAGCTTTCTTT.

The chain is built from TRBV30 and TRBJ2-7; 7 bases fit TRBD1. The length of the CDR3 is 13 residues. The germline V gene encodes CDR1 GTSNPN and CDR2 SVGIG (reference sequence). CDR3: CALNRGPSGEQYF. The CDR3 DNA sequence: TGTGCTCTAAACAGGGGACCCTCGGGGGAGCAGTACTTC.

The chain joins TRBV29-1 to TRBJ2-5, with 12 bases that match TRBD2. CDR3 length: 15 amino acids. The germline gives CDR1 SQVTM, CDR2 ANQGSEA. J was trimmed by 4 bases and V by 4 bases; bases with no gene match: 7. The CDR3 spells CSVVPASGGAETQYF. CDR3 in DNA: TGCAGCGTTGTTCCGGCTAGCGGGGGGGCAGAGACCCAGTACTTC. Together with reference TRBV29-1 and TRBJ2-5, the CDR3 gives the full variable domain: SAVISQKPSRDICQRGTSLTIQCQVDSQVTMMFWYRQQPGQSLTLIATANQGSEATYESGFVIDKFPISRPNLTFSTLTVSNMSPEDSSIYLCSVVPASGGAETQYFGPGTRLLVL.

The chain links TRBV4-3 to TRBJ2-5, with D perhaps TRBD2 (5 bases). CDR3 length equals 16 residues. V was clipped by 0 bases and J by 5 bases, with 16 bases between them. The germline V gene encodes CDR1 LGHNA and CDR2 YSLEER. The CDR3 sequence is CASSQDAAGLDETQYF. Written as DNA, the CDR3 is TGCGCCAGCAGCCAAGATGCGGCGGGCTTGGATGAGACCCAGTACTTC.

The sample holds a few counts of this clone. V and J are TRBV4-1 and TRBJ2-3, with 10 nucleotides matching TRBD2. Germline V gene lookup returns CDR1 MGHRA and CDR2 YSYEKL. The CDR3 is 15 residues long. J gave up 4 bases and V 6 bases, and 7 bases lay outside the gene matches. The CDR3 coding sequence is TGCGCCAGCAGTTTAGCGGGGGGCCTCCCAGATACGCAGTATTTT. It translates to CASSLAGGLPDTQYF.

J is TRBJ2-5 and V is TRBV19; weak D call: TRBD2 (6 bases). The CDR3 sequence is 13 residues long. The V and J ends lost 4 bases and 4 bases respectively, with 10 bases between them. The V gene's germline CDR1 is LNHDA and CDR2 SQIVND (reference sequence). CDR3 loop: CASSTGTPETQYF. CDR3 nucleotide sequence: TGTGCCAGTAGTACGGGGACTCCAGAGACCCAGTACTTC.

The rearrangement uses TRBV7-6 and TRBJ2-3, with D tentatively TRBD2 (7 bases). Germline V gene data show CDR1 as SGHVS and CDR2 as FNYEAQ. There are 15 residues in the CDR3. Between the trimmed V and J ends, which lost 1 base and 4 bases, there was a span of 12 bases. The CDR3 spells CASSLVGGLADTQYF. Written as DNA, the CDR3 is TGTGCCAGCAGCTTAGTCGGGGGGCTCGCAGATACGCAGTATTTT.

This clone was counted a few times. CDR3 coding DNA: TGTGCCAGCAGCTTTGGTCGGGGGGGCTGCGATGAGCAGTTCTTC. This translates into CASSFGRGGCDEQFF. The chain carries TRBV11-1 and TRBJ2-1; 8 nucleotides align to TRBD2. The CDR3 runs to 15 residues. V trimming: 3 bases; J trimming: 8 bases; junction bases outside the gene matches: 9. Germline CDR1 is SGHAT and CDR2 is FQDESV (reference sequence).

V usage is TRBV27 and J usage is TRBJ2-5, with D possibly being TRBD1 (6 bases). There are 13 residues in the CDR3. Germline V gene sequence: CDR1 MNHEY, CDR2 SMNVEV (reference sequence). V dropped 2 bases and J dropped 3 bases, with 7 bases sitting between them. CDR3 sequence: CASSLKGEETQYF. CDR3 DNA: TGTGCCAGCAGTTTAAAGGGGGAAGAGACCCAGTACTTC.

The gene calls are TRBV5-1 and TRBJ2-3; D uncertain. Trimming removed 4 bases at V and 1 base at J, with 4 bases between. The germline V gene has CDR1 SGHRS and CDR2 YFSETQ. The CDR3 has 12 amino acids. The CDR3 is CASSTGTDTQYF. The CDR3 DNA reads TGCGCCAGCAGCACAGGCACAGATACGCAGTATTTT.

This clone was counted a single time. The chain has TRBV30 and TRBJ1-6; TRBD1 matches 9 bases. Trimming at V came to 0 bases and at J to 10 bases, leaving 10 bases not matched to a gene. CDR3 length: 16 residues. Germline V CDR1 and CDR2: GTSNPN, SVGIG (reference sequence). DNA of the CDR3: TGTGCCTGGAGTGTACCCTGGACAGGGGAGCGATCACCCCTCCACTTT. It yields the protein CAWSVPWTGERSPLHF.

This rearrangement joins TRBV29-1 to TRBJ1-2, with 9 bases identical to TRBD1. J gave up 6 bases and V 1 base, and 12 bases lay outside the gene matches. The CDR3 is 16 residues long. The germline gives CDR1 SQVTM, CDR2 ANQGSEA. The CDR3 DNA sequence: TGCAGCGTTGAAGCGCCTCCGGGACAGGGAACGGATGGCTACACCTTC. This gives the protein CSVEAPPGQGTDGYTF.

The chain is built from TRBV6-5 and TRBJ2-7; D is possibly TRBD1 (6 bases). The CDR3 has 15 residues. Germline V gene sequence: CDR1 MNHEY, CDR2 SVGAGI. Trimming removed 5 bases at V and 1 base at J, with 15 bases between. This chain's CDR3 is CASSRTGLGSYEQYF. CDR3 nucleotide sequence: TGTGCCAGCAGTCGAACAGGGCTTGGTTCCTACGAGCAGTACTTC.

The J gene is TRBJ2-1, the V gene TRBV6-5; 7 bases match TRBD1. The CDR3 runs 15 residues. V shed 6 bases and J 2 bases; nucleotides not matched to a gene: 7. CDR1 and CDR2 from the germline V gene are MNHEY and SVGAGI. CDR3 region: CASSTRDRTYNEQFF. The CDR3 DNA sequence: TGTGCCAGCAGCACCCGGGACAGAACCTACAATGAGCAGTTCTTC.

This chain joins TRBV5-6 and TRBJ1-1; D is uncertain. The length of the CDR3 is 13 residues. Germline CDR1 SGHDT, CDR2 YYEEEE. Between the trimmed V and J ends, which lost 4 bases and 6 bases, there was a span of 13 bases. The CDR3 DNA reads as TGTGCCAGCAGCCAGCTAGCGGATGCTGAAGCTTTCTTT. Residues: CASSQLADAEAFF.

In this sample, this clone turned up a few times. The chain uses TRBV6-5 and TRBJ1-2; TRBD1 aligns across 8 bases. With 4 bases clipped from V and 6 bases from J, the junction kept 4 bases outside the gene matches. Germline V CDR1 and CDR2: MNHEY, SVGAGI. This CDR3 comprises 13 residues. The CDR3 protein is CASSLVTGDGYTF. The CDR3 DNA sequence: TGTGCCAGCAGTTTGGTGACAGGGGATGGCTACACCTTC.

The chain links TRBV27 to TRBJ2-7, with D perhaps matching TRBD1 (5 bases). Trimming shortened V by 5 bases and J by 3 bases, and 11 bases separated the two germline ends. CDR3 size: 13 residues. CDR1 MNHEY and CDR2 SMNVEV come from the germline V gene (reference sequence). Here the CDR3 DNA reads TGTGCCAGCAGTCCCTCCCAGGGCTACGAGCAGTACTTC. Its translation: CASSPSQGYEQYF.

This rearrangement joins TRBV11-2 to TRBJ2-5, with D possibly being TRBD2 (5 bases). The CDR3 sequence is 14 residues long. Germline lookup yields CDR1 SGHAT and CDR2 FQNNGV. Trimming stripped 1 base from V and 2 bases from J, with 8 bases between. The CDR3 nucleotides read TGTGCCAGCAGCTTAGCGGGGAGTCAAGAGACCCAGTACTTC. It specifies CASSLAGSQETQYF.

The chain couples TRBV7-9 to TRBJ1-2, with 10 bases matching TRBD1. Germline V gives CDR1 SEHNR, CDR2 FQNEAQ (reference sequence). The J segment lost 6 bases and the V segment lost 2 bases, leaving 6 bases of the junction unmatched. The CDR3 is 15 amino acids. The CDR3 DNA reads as TGTGCCAGCAGCTTAATAGGGACAGGGGTCGATGGCTACACCTTC. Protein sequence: CASSLIGTGVDGYTF.

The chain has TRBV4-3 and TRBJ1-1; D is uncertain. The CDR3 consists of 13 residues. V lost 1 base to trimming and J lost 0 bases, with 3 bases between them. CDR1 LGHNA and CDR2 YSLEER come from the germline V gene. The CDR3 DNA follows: TGCGCCAGCAGCCAAGTAATGAACACTGAAGCTTTCTTT. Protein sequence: CASSQVMNTEAFF.

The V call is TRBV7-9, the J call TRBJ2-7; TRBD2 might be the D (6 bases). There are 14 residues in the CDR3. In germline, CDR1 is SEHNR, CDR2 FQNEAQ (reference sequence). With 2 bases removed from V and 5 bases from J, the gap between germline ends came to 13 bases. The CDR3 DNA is TGTGCCAGCAGCTTATTCGGTGGAGGGGACGAGCAGTACTTC. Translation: CASSLFGGGDEQYF.

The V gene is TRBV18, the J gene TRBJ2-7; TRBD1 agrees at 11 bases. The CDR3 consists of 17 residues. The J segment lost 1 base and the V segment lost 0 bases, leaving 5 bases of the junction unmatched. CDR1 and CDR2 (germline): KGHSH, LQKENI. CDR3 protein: CASSPPRGTGGSYEQYF. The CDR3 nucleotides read TGTGCCAGCTCACCACCTAGAGGGACAGGGGGATCCTACGAGCAGTACTTC.

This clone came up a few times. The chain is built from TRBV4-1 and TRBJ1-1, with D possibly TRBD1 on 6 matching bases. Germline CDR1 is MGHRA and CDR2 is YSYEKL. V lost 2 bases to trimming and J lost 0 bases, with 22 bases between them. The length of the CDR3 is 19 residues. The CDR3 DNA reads TGCGCCAGCAGCCAAAGATTTCGGGGGGCGGAATACATGAACACTGAAGCTTTCTTT. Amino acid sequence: CASSQRFRGAEYMNTEAFF.

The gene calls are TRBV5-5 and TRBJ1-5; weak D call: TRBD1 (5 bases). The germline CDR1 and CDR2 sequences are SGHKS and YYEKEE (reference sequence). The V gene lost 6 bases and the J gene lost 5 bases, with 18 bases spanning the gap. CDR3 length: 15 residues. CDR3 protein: CASTSTGGVDQPQHF. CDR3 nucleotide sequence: TGTGCCAGCACCTCAACGGGGGGGGTCGATCAGCCCCAGCATTTT.

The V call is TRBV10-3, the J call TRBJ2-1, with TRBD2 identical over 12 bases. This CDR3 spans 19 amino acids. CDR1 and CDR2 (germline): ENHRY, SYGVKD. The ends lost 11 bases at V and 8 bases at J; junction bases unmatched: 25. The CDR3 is CALPSNESSGGAGSDEQFF. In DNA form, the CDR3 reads TGTGCCCTCCCAAGCAACGAGTCTAGCGGGGGGGCCGGTTCCGATGAGCAGTTCTTC.